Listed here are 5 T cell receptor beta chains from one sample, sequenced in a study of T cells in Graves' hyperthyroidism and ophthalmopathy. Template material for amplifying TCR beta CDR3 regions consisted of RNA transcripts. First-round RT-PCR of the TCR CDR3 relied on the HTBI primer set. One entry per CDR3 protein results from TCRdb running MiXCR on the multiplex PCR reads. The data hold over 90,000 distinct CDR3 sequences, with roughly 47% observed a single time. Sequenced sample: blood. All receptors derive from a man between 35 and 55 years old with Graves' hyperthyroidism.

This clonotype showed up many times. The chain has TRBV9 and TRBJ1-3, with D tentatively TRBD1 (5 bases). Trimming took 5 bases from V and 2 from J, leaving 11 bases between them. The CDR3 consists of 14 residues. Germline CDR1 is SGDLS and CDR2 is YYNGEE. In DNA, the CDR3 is TGTGCCAGCAGGGGAGGGGCTGCTGGAAACACCATATATTTT. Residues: CASRGGAAGNTIYF.

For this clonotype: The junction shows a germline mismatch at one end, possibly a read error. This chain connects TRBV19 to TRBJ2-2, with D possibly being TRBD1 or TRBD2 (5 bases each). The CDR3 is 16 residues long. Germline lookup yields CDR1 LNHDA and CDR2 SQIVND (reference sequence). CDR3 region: CASTSWDVSNIGELFF. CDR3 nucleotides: TGTGCCAGTACCTCTTGGGACGTCTCGAACATCGGGGAGCTGTTTTTT.

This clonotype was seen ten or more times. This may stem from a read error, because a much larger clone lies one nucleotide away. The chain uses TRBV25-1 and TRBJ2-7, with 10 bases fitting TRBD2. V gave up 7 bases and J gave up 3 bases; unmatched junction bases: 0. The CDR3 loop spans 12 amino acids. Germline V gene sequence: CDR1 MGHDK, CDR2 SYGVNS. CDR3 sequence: CASIAGGYEQYF. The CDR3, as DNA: TGTGCCAGCATAGCGGGAGGCTACGAGCAGTACTTC.

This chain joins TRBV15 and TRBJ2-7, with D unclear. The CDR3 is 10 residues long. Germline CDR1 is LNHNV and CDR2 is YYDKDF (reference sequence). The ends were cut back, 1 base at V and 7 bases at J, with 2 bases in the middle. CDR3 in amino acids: CATSRGEQYF. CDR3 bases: TGTGCCACCAGCAGAGGAGAGCAGTACTTC.

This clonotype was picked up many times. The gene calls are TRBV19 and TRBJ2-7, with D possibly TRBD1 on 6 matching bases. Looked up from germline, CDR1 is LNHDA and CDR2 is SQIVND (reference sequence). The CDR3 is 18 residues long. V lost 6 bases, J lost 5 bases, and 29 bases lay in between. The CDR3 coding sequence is TGTGCCAGTAGCCCCGGACAGACTTCATCCCTACAATTGAACGAGCAGTACTTC. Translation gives CASSPGQTSSLQLNEQYF.